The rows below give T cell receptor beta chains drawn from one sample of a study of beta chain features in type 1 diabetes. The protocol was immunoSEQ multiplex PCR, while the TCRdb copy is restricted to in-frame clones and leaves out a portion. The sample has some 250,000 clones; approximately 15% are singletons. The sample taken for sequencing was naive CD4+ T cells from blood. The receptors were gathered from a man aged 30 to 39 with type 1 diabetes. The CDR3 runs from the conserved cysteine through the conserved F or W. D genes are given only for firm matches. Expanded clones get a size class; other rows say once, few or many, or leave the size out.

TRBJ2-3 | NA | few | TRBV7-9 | CASSSGGSRAFLYF | TGTGCCAGCAGCTCAGGAGGTTCGCGAGCCTTTCTGTATTTT
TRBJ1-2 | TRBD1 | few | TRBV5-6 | CASSLWTGSGYTF | TGTGCCAGCAGCCTTTGGACAGGTAGTGGCTACACCTTC
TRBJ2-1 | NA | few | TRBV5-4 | CASSLLYNEQFF | TGTGCCAGCAGCTTGCTCTACAATGAGCAGTTCTTC
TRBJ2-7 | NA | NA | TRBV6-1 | CASSHNYEQYF | TGTGCCAGCAGTCACAACTACGAGCAGTACTTC
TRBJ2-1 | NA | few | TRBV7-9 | CASSLLQGNEQFF | TGTGCCAGCAGCTTACTACAGGGCAATGAGCAGTTCTTC
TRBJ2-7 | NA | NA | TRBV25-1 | CASSESGEIYEQYF | TGTGCCAGCAGTGAATCCGGGGAAATCTACGAGCAGTACTTC
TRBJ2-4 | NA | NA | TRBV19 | CASSPLPRQVAKNIQYF | TGTGCCAGTAGTCCCCTCCCCCGTCAGGTAGCCAAAAACATTCAGTACTTC
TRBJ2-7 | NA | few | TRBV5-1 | CASSSGTGPYEQYF | TGCGCCAGCAGCTCCGGAACAGGTCCTTACGAGCAGTACTTC
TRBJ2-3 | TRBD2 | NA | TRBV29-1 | CSVLLAADTQYF | TGCAGCGTTCTACTAGCGGCAGATACGCAGTATTTT
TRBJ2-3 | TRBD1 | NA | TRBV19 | CASSQGATDTQYF | TGTGCCAGTAGCCAGGGGGCAACAGATACGCAGTATTTT
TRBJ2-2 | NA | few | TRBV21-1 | CASSPKRSSGVNTGELFF | TGTGCCAGCAGCCCGAAACGGAGTAGCGGGGTCAACACCGGGGAGCTGTTTTTT
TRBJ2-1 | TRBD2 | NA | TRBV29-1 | CSVQRLAGGDEQFF | TGCAGCGTCCAGAGGCTAGCCGGGGGGGATGAGCAGTTCTTC
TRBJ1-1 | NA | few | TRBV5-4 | CASSQEGGEAFF | TGTGCCAGCAGCCAAGAGGGCGGTGAAGCTTTCTTT
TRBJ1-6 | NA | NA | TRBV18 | CASSPTGLSNSPLHF | TGTGCCAGCTCACCGACAGGACTGAGCAATTCACCCCTCCACTTT
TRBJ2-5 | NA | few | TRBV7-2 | CASSDSVGETQYF | TGTGCCAGCAGCGATAGTGTCGGGGAGACCCAGTACTTC
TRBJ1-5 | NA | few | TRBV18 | CASSPLEGQPQHF | TGTGCCAGCTCACCACTGGAGGGGCAGCCCCAGCATTTT
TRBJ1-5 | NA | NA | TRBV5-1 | CASSSDGGRNQPQHF | TGCGCCAGCAGCTCGGACGGGGGGCGCAATCAGCCCCAGCATTTT
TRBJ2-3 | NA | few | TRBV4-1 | CASSQDTGWGEFTDTQYF | TGCGCCAGCAGCCAAGACACGGGGTGGGGGGAATTCACAGATACGCAGTATTTT
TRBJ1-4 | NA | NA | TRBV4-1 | CASSQDPATNEKLFF | TGCGCCAGCAGCCAAGATCCTGCAACTAATGAAAAACTGTTTTTT
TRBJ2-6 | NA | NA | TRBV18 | CASSPWDTGANVLTF | TGTGCCAGCTCACCATGGGACACTGGGGCCAACGTCCTGACTTTC
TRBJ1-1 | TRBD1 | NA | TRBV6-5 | CASSSGQGASEAFF | TGTGCCAGCAGTTCGGGACAGGGGGCGAGTGAAGCTTTCTTT
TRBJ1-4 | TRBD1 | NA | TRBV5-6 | CASSQGAPTNEKLFF | TGTGCCAGCAGCCAGGGGGCCCCGACTAATGAAAAACTGTTTTTT
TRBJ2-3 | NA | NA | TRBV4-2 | CASSQDYGRLASDTQYF | TGTGCCAGCAGCCAAGATTACGGGCGGCTAGCTAGTGATACGCAGTATTTT
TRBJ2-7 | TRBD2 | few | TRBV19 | CASSLAGLTYEQYF | TGTGCCAGTAGTCTAGCGGGACTAACCTACGAGCAGTACTTC
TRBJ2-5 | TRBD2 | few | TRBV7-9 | CASSLSTSGSETQYF | TGTGCCAGCAGCTTGTCAACTAGCGGGAGTGAGACCCAGTACTTC
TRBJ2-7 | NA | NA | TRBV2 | CASTIVPSYEQYF | TGTGCCAGCACCATTGTCCCATCCTACGAGCAGTACTTC
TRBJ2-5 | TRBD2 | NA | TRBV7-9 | CASSSSGGRIEETQYF | TGTGCCAGCAGCTCCTCGGGGGGAAGGATCGAAGAGACCCAGTACTTC
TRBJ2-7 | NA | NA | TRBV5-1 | CASSSQGQYSYEQYF | TGCGCCAGCAGCTCACAGGGCCAATACTCCTACGAGCAGTACTTC
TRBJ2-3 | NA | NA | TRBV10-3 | CAISTGNTDTQYF | TGTGCCATCAGCACGGGGAACACAGATACGCAGTATTTT
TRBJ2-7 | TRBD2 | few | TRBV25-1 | CASSRGGAFGEQYF | TGTGCCAGCAGTCGGGGGGGGGCCTTTGGAGAGCAGTACTTC
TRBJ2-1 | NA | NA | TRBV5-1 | CASAGGMGLTYNEQFF | TGCGCCAGCGCAGGGGGGATGGGGCTAACCTACAATGAGCAGTTCTTC
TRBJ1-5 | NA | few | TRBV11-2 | CASSPTTGNSNQPQHF | TGTGCCAGCAGCCCCACCACAGGAAATAGCAATCAGCCCCAGCATTTT
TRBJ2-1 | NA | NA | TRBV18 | CASSLPLVDNEQFF | TGTGCCAGCTCATTGCCGCTAGTTGACAATGAGCAGTTCTTC
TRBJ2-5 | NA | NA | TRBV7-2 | CASSSGHSSITIETQYF | TGTGCCAGCAGCTCGGGACACTCCTCGATCACGATAGAGACCCAGTACTTC
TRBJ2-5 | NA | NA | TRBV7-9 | CASSLVPGTRAETQYF | TGTGCCAGCAGCCTGGTACCCGGAACGCGGGCTGAGACCCAGTACTTC
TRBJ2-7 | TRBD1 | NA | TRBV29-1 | CSVVMGQGSEQYF | TGCAGCGTTGTGATGGGACAGGGCTCCGAGCAGTACTTC
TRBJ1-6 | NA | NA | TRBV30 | CAWSSGGSYNSPLHF | TGTGCCTGGAGTTCGGGGGGTTCCTATAATTCACCCCTCCACTTT
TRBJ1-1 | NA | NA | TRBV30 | CAWSVDTEAFF | TGTGCCTGGAGTGTCGACACTGAAGCTTTCTTT
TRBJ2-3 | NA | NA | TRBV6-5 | CASRIGGFPDTQYF | TGTGCCAGCAGGATAGGGGGTTTCCCAGATACGCAGTATTTT
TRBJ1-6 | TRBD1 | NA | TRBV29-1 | CSVAEDRVDSPLHF | TGCAGCGTTGCCGAGGACAGGGTGGATTCACCCCTCCACTTT
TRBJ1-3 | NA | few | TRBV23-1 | CASSHSGPPEGRNTIYF | TGCGCCAGCAGTCATAGCGGACCCCCGGAAGGTAGAAACACCATATATTTT
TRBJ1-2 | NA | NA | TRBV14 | CASSPADTRLYGYTF | TGTGCCAGCAGCCCCGCCGACACGAGACTATATGGCTACACCTTC
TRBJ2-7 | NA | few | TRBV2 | CASSIGLASYEQYF | TGTGCCAGCAGTATCGGGTTGGCGTCTTACGAGCAGTACTTC
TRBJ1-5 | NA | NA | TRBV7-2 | CASSLAGAGQPQHF | TGTGCCAGCAGCTTAGCAGGGGCCGGTCAGCCCCAGCATTTT
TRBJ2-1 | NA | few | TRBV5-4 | CASSYPGLTGNEQFF | TGTGCCAGCAGCTACCCGGGACTCACTGGCAATGAGCAGTTCTTC
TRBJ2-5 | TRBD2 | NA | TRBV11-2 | CASSLGTSWETQYF | TGTGCCAGCAGCCTAGGGACTAGTTGGGAGACCCAGTACTTC
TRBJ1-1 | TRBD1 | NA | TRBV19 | CASSLQGVNTEAFF | TGTGCCAGTAGCCTTCAGGGGGTCAACACTGAAGCTTTCTTT
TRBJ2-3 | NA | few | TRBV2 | CASSATAGPQAQYF | TGTGCCAGCAGTGCCACCGCGGGACCCCAGGCGCAGTATTTT
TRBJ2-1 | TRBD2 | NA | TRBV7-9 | CASSLSGTSGYNEQFF | TGTGCCAGCAGCTTATCCGGGACTAGCGGTTACAATGAGCAGTTCTTC
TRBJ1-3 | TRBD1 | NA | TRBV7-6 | CASRPGGSGNTIYF | TGTGCCAGCAGGCCAGGGGGCTCTGGAAACACCATATATTTT
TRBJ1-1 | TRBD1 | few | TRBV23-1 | CASSQSKGGIAEAFF | TGCGCCAGCAGTCAATCGAAAGGGGGCATCGCTGAAGCTTTCTTT
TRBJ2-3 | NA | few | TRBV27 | CASRTENSGQLQYF | TGTGCCAGCAGAACCGAAAACTCAGGTCAACTGCAGTATTTT
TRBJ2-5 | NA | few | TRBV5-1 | CASRRAEQETQYF | TGCGCCAGCAGAAGAGCGGAACAAGAGACCCAGTACTTC